This TCR beta chain was sequenced in a study of T-cell memory formation after mild COVID-19. Study context: TCR clusters were mostly confined to one donor each.

Only a few counts were recorded for this clonotype. What it binds is not known. Findings of the study overall: In pre-infection memory, a portion of responding clones appeared, which suggested that cross-reactive memory joined. Specificity for SARS-CoV-2 was not confirmed among the second-wave clones peaking on day 37.

cDNA libraries for TCR alpha and TCR beta, carrying sample barcodes and UMIs, came from 5'RACE with constant-segment primers. MiXCR was run by TCRdb on the 5' RACE reads, yielding one entry per CDR3 protein. Counted here are tens of thousands of distinct CDR3 sequences, over 15% occurring once; the ten biggest clones make up about 31%. The CDR3 has 15 residues. Germline CDR1 is SGHDT and CDR2 is YYEEEE. Trimming cost V 0 bases and J 7 bases, with 17 bases left between them. The J gene is TRBJ2-7, the V gene TRBV5-6, with D possibly TRBD1 on 6 matching bases. The clonotype was recovered from an adult woman who had mild COVID-19 (a few samples of this study predate the infection). Cell type and time point are not known. The sequenced material came from PBMCs or a T cell subset sorted from them (not recorded which). This CDR3 is CASSLDRAPLGEQYF. CDR3 coding DNA: TGTGCCAGCAGCTTGGACAGGGCCCCTCTCGGGGAGCAGTACTTC.